A single sample gave rise to the 4 T cell receptor beta chains below, sequenced in a study of T cell changes during pregnancy in multiple sclerosis. This table comes from immunoSEQ multiplex PCR, and its TCRdb copy is limited to in-frame clones, with some not included. This table holds about 67,000 clones, 91% found once. The starting material was peripheral blood, obtained in the first trimester of pregnancy. The receptor set was obtained from a female donor with multiple sclerosis, enrolled in a pregnancy study.

The V gene is TRBV6-5, the J gene TRBJ2-7; maybe TRBD1 (6 bases). CDR1 and CDR2 from the germline V gene are MNHEY and SVGAGI. This CDR3 contains 13 residues. The V end was cut by 2 bases, the J end by 5 bases, with 10 bases between. CDR3 in amino acids: CASSYTGSHEQYF. For the CDR3, the DNA is TGTGCCAGCAGTTACACAGGGTCCCACGAGCAGTACTTC.

The V gene is TRBV11-2, the J gene TRBJ2-2; perhaps TRBD2 as D (7 bases). The germline V gene has CDR1 SGHAT and CDR2 FQNNGV. Trimming shortened V by 3 bases and J by 4 bases, and 9 bases separated the two germline ends. The CDR3 has 14 residues. CDR3 bases: TGTGCCAGCAGCTTTAGGGGGGGCACCGGGGAGCTGTTTTTT. Protein product: CASSFRGGTGELFF.

This chain connects TRBV9 to TRBJ2-2; D is undetermined. The V end lost 2 bases, the J end lost 5 bases, and 10 bases lay between the germline ends. Germline V gene data show CDR1 as SGDLS and CDR2 as YYNGEE. This CDR3 spans 14 amino acids. CDR3 coding DNA: TGTGCCAGCAGCGTTTCGGGTACGACCGGGGAGCTGTTTTTT. The encoded protein is CASSVSGTTGELFF.

The genes are TRBV2 and TRBJ2-7, with TRBD1 as a possible D gene (5 bases). Germline assignment: CDR1 SNHLY and CDR2 FYNNEI. Between the trimmed V and J ends, which lost 1 base and 2 bases, there was a span of 12 bases. The CDR3 extends over 15 amino acids. Here the CDR3 reads CASSEVSDKTYEQYF. The CDR3 bases are TGTGCCAGCAGTGAAGTATCGGACAAGACCTACGAGCAGTACTTC.